This T cell receptor beta chain is drawn from a study of cytomegalovirus exposure and HLA in healthy donors. With 0 bases removed from V and 7 bases from J, the gap between germline ends came to 15 bases. CDR3 length equals 15 residues. The germline gives CDR1 LGHNA, CDR2 YSLEER. TCRdb keeps only in-frame clones here, not all; method: immunoSEQ multiplex PCR. The sample carries about 98,000 clones, approximately 84% recorded once. Sequenced input: PBMCs. This rearrangement joins TRBV4-3 to TRBJ1-1; a possible D gene is TRBD1 (5 bases). The TCR comes from a young man in good health and CMV-seropositive. The CDR3 DNA reads as TGCGCCAGCAGCCAAGACTTCGGGGGGAGGGTTGAAGCTTTCTTT. It yields the protein CASSQDFGGRVEAFF.